These 25 T cell receptor beta chains originate from one sample sequenced in a study of cytotoxic CD8 clonotypes in ibrutinib-treated CLL. Profiling relied on immunoSEQ multiplex PCR, and the TCRdb table lists in-frame clones only, not all of them. The sample shows some 70,000 clones, about 64% of them seen only once. The specimen was PBMCs, collected after 12 months of ibrutinib treatment. These receptors were collected from a human donor with chronic lymphocytic leukemia.

The gene calls are TRBV27 and TRBJ1-2, with D possibly matching TRBD1 (5 bases). Trimming took off 7 bases at V and 6 bases at J, with 21 bases between the two ends. The CDR3 runs to 15 residues. CDR1 and CDR2 (germline): MNHEY, SMNVEV (reference sequence). The CDR3 nucleotides are TGTGCCAGCACCCTTAGGCGGGGACCCCTGGATGGCTACACCTTC. It translates to CASTLRRGPLDGYTF.

The chain is built from TRBV6-1 and TRBJ2-7, with TRBD2 identical over 10 bases. V dropped 5 bases and J dropped 0; count of bases not matched to a gene: 4. Germline loops: CDR1 MNHNS, CDR2 SASEGT. The CDR3 spans 15 residues. This CDR3 is CASSTLAGVSYEQYF. DNA of the CDR3: TGTGCCAGCAGTACCCTAGCGGGGGTCTCCTACGAGCAGTACTTC.

The chain combines TRBV4-3 with TRBJ1-4; no reliable D call. CDR1 is LGHNA, CDR2 YSLEER, per germline. Trimming pared 0 bases from V and 8 bases from J, leaving 13 bases between. CDR3 length equals 15 residues. CDR3 nucleotide sequence: TGCGCCAGCAGCCAAGATCTTCGACGGGAAGAAAAACTGTTTTTT. Translated: CASSQDLRREEKLFF.

This sequence joins TRBV6-5 and TRBJ2-7; TRBD2 might be the D (5 bases). The CDR3 extends over 15 amino acids. From germline, CDR1 is MNHEY and CDR2 SVGAGI. Trimming took 0 bases from V and 3 from J, leaving 12 bases between them. CDR3 residues: CASSYSAGGNYEQYF. The DNA for the CDR3 is TGTGCCAGCAGTTACTCTGCCGGAGGAAACTACGAGCAGTACTTC.

This clone has a single count. V is TRBV27 and J is TRBJ2-1; no clear D. This CDR3 has 16 amino acids. Germline V lookup: CDR1 MNHEY, CDR2 SMNVEV (reference sequence). V was trimmed by 5 bases and J by 0 bases, leaving 14 bases between them. CDR3 in amino acids: CASSPDQDSSYNEQFF. The CDR3 DNA follows: TGTGCCAGCAGTCCCGACCAGGATAGCTCCTACAATGAGCAGTTCTTC.

This clone was detected only a few times. The chain uses TRBV9 and TRBJ1-2; 8 bases are a match to TRBD1. The V and J ends lost 0 bases and 2 bases, in that order; junction bases with no gene match: 0. The germline gives CDR1 SGDLS, CDR2 YYNGEE. CDR3 size: 14 residues. This CDR3 reads CASSVGTGNYGYTF. The CDR3 DNA follows: TGTGCCAGCAGCGTAGGGACAGGGAACTATGGCTACACCTTC. Full variable domain (outside the CDR3, taken from reference TRBV9 and TRBJ1-2): DSGVTQTPKHLITATGQRVTLRCSPRSGDLSVYWYQQSLDQGLQFLIQYYNGEERAKGNILERFSAQQFPDLHSELNLSSLELGDSALYFCASSVGTGNYGYTFGSGTRLTVV.

The genes are TRBV28 and TRBJ1-5; 8 bases align to TRBD1. This CDR3 comprises 14 residues. Germline V gene sequence: CDR1 MDHEN, CDR2 SYDVKM. Germline trimming cut 9 bases from V and 1 base from J; bases unmatched to any gene: 5. CDR3 bases: TGTGCCAGTAGACAGGGGTTAAGCAATCAGCCCCAGCATTTT. Translating gives CASRQGLSNQPQHF. The full variable domain, in which reference TRBV28 and TRBJ1-5 provide the parts outside the CDR3, is DVKVTQSSRYLVKRTGEKVFLECVQDMDHENMFWYRQDPGLGLRLIYFSYDVKMKEKGDIPEGYSVSREKKERFSLILESASTNQTSMYLCASRQGLSNQPQHFGDGTRLSIL.

The rearrangement joins TRBV11-2 to TRBJ2-1; 7 bases are shared with TRBD1. Germline V gives CDR1 SGHAT, CDR2 FQNNGV. The V segment lost 1 base and the J segment 0 bases; nucleotides outside the gene matches: 6. The CDR3 contains 17 residues. The CDR3 nucleotides read TGTGCCAGCAGCTTAGTAGAGGCAGGGGGCTCCTACAATGAGCAGTTCTTC. Protein sequence: CASSLVEAGGSYNEQFF.

The chain uses TRBV18 and TRBJ1-2; 10 bases line up with TRBD1. CDR1 KGHSH and CDR2 LQKENI come from the germline V gene. V lost 3 bases, J lost 6 bases, and 4 bases stayed unmatched. This CDR3 has 14 amino acids. CDR3 sequence: CASSPSGQGDGYTF. The CDR3 bases are TGTGCCAGCTCACCCAGCGGACAGGGGGATGGCTACACCTTC.

The V gene is TRBV5-8, the J gene TRBJ1-2; TRBD1 might be the D (6 bases). Germline lookup yields CDR1 SGHTS and CDR2 YDEGEE. V was shortened by 5 bases and J by 5 bases, with 13 bases between the two germline ends. The CDR3 runs to 13 residues. The CDR3 spells CASREGGWYGYTF. The CDR3 nucleotides read TGTGCCAGCAGAGAGGGGGGTTGGTATGGCTACACCTTC.

This clone turned up a few times. The genes are TRBV7-8 and TRBJ2-2; D is ambiguous. V was pared by 1 base and J by 3 bases, with 3 bases between. Per germline, CDR1 SGHVS and CDR2 FQNEAQ. The CDR3 has 13 residues. Here the CDR3 DNA reads TGTGCCAGCAGCTTAGTATACACCGGGGAGCTGTTTTTT. Translating gives CASSLVYTGELFF. The complete variable domain, with remaining parts taken from reference TRBV7-8 and TRBJ2-2, reads GAGVSQSPRYKVAKRGQDVALRCDPISGHVSLFWYQQALGQGPEFLTYFQNEAQLDKSGLPSDRFFAERPEGSVSTLKIQRTQQEDSAVYLCASSLVYTGELFFGEGSRLTVL.

The chain links TRBV5-4 to TRBJ1-6; a possible D gene is TRBD1 (5 bases). CDR1 SGHNT and CDR2 YYREEE come from the germline V gene (reference sequence). V lost 1 base and J lost 6, with 8 bases in between. CDR3 length equals 14 residues. CDR3 protein: CASSLKGVNSPLHF. The CDR3 nucleotides read TGTGCCAGCAGCTTGAAAGGGGTTAATTCACCCCTCCACTTT.

The chain is built from TRBV5-6 and TRBJ1-5; D is uncertain. The germline V and J ends were trimmed by 0 bases and 0 bases, with 10 bases remaining between them. Germline V lookup: CDR1 SGHDT, CDR2 YYEEEE. The CDR3 covers 16 residues. In nucleotides, the CDR3 is TGTGCCAGCAGCTTGGGGAGGGCGGATAGCAATCAGCCCCAGCATTTT. Its translation is CASSLGRADSNQPQHF.

A single count supports this clone. The rearrangement joins TRBV6-5 to TRBJ1-1, with 7 bases matching TRBD1. The germline gives CDR1 MNHEY, CDR2 SVGAGI. This CDR3 is built from 12 residues. J was trimmed by 10 bases and V by 0 bases; bases with no gene match: 2. The CDR3 is CASSYSTGTAFF. The CDR3 DNA reads as TGTGCCAGCAGTTACTCGACAGGGACAGCTTTCTTT.

The V call is TRBV6-5, the J call TRBJ1-2, with D tentatively TRBD1 (5 bases). Per the germline V gene, CDR1 is MNHEY and CDR2 is SVGAGI. V lost 6 bases, J lost 7 bases, and 15 bases lay in between. The CDR3 is 13 residues long. The CDR3 spells CASRQTAPIGYTF. CDR3 coding DNA: TGTGCCAGCAGACAGACAGCCCCCATTGGCTACACCTTC.

The chain recombines TRBV6-6 with TRBJ1-5, with 7 bases fitting TRBD1. The CDR3 spans 13 residues. The J segment lost 6 bases and the V segment lost 5 bases, leaving 4 bases of the junction unmatched. CDR1 MNHNY and CDR2 SVGAGI come from the germline V gene (reference sequence). The CDR3 loop is CASSVQGSQPQHF. CDR3 DNA sequence: TGTGCCAGCAGTGTACAGGGGTCTCAGCCCCAGCATTTT.

The rearrangement uses TRBV6-5 and TRBJ2-7; TRBD1 is a possible D gene (7 bases). The germline V and J ends were trimmed by 6 bases and 4 bases, with 16 bases remaining between them. The CDR3 is 14 residues long. Germline V lookup: CDR1 MNHEY, CDR2 SVGAGI. The CDR3 nucleotides read TGTGCCAGCAGCCGCGGGACAGATAATTACGAGCAGTACTTC. Protein: CASSRGTDNYEQYF.

In DNA, the CDR3 is TGTGCCAGCAGCCCGAGTTGGGGGCGCACCTACGAGCAGTACTTC. This encodes CASSPSWGRTYEQYF. The chain combines TRBV7-9 with TRBJ2-7; perhaps TRBD1 as D (6 bases). Trimming stripped 5 bases from V and 2 bases from J, with 16 bases between. CDR3 length: 15 amino acids. Germline values: CDR1 SEHNR, CDR2 FQNEAQ (reference sequence).

The genes are TRBV7-2 and TRBJ2-1; 8 positions match TRBD2. The germline gives CDR1 SGHTA, CDR2 FQGNSA. The CDR3 is made up of 15 amino acids. The V gene end was trimmed by 1 base and the J gene end by 9 bases; junction bases not matched to a gene: 8. Written as DNA, the CDR3 is TGTGCCAGCAGCTTAGTTCGGGGGGGCCCCGGTGAGCAGTTCTTC. Amino acid sequence: CASSLVRGGPGEQFF.

As DNA, the CDR3 is TGTGCCAGCAGTGAAGAGGCAGGATACAATCAGCCCCAGCATTTT. Translating gives CASSEEAGYNQPQHF. The V and J genes are TRBV6-1 and TRBJ1-5; D gene uncertain. Germline V gene sequence: CDR1 MNHNS, CDR2 SASEGT. The V and J ends lost 1 base and 3 bases respectively, with 10 bases between them. CDR3 size: 15 residues.

This clone appeared a single time. The genes are TRBV7-2 and TRBJ2-3; TRBD2 matches at 10 bases. The ends lost 5 bases at V and 1 base at J; junction bases unmatched: 6. The CDR3 length is 16 residues. CDR1 and CDR2 (germline): SGHTA, FQGNSA. CDR3 region: CASSGVTSGGTDTQYF. CDR3 in DNA: TGTGCCAGCAGCGGCGTAACTAGCGGGGGCACAGATACGCAGTATTTT.

V gene TRBV27 combines with J gene TRBJ2-1; tentatively, D is TRBD1 (6 bases). CDR1 is MNHEY, CDR2 SMNVEV, per germline (reference sequence). The CDR3 covers 13 residues. The V and J ends lost 8 bases and 6 bases respectively, with 14 bases between them. CDR3 nucleotide sequence: TGTGCCAGCGCAGGGGTGGTACGCAATGAGCAGTTCTTC. Translation gives CASAGVVRNEQFF.

V and J are TRBV4-3 and TRBJ1-5; TRBD1 might be the D (6 bases). The CDR3 has 14 amino acids. Per germline, CDR1 LGHNA and CDR2 YSLEER. V was clipped by 0 bases and J by 6 bases, with 9 bases between them. The CDR3 protein is CASSQDDRFQPQHF. CDR3 nucleotides: TGCGCCAGCAGCCAAGACGACAGGTTTCAGCCCCAGCATTTT.

A single count supports this clone. The CDR3 DNA is TGTGCCAGCAGTGATACAGGGGGTCGGTATGGCTACACCTTC. It encodes CASSDTGGRYGYTF. The rearrangement links TRBV25-1 to TRBJ1-2; 8 bases line up with TRBD1. Germline V gene lookup returns CDR1 MGHDK and CDR2 SYGVNS. J lost 5 bases, V lost 3 bases, and 5 bases had no gene match. The CDR3 runs to 14 residues.

V and J are TRBV7-2 and TRBJ1-1; no definite D call. CDR3 length: 13 amino acids. Trimming cost V 5 bases and J 4 bases, with 11 bases left between them. From germline, CDR1 is SGHTA and CDR2 FQGNSA. CDR3 residues: CASSPLTGTEAFF. In DNA, the CDR3 is TGTGCCAGCAGCCCACTTACGGGCACTGAAGCTTTCTTT.